This T cell receptor (beta chain) was observed in a study of tumor-infiltrating lymphocytes in primary liver carcinoma. A primer matching the constant region was used to make TCR beta cDNA from 500 to 600 ng of total RNA. Construction of TCR beta libraries relied on three successive nested multiplex PCR rounds employing slightly modified ARM-PCR. Researchers ran the first two PCR rounds for around 10 cycles each with TRBV1-TRBV30 forward primers and a C-beta reverse primer. Via MiXCR, TCRdb re-called the multiplex PCR reads, giving one row per CDR3 protein. This sample has 50,000 to 60,000 distinct CDR3 sequences, with over 75% found just once. The germline gives CDR1 SGHDN, CDR2 FVKESK. This CDR3 spans 15 amino acids. Note on this clonotype: The junction departs from germline at one end; a sequencing error may be responsible.

Starting material for RNA and DNA co-extraction consisted of roughly 20-34 mg of unsorted bulk tissue. Whichever tumor sample was examined, it had over 80% viable tumor cells. The receptor was isolated from a man aged 40-49 years with primary liver carcinoma and hepatitis B virus infection. Sequenced input: liver tumor tissue from sampling region 5. Specified subset: tumor region T5, tumor centre. The rearrangement uses TRBV14 and TRBJ2-1; D possibly corresponds to TRBD2 (5 bases). The CDR3, as DNA: TGTGCCAGCAGCACGATAGGAGGAAGCTACAATGAGCAGTCCTTC. It encodes CASSTIGGSYNEQSF.